In this sample, the clone carrying this T cell receptor (beta chain) turned up many times. These data originate in a study of T cells in Graves' hyperthyroidism and ophthalmopathy. Patients were excluded for uncontrolled infection, other autoimmune disease, pregnancy or lactation. Germline CDR1 and CDR2: SGHRS and YFSETQ. Trimming removed 2 bases at V and 0 bases at J, with 8 bases between. The CDR3 length is 14 residues. TCR beta CDR3 region amplification was performed from RNA transcripts. Initially, a first-round RT-PCR of the TCR CDR3 employed the HTBI primer set. MiXCR, applied by TCRdb to the multiplex PCR reads, yields one record per CDR3 protein. The sample consists of about half a million distinct CDR3 sequences, less than 25% of them appearing once.

The rearrangement joins TRBV5-1 to TRBJ1-2; D uncertain. The receptor was isolated from a man aged 18 to 35 with Graves' hyperthyroidism. The sequencing input was blood. CDR3: CASSLTHSNYGYTF. DNA for the CDR3: TGCGCCAGCAGCTTAACACACTCTAACTATGGCTACACCTTC.